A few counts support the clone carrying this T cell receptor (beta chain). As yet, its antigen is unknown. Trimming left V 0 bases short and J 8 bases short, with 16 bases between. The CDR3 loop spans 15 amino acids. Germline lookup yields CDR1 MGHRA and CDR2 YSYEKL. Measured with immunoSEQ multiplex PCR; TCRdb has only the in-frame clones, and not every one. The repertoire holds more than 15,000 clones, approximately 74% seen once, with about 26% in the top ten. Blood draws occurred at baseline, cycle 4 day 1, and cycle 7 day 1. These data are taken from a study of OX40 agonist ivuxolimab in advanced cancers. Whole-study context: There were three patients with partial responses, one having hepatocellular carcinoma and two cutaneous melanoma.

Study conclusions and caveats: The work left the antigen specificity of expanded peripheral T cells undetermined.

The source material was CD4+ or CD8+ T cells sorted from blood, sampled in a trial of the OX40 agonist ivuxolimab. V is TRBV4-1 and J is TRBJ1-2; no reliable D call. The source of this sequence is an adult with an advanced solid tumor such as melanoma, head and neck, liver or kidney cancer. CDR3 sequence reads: CASSQEGYWVEGYTF. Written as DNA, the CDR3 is TGCGCCAGCAGCCAAGAAGGTTACTGGGTTGAGGGCTACACCTTC.